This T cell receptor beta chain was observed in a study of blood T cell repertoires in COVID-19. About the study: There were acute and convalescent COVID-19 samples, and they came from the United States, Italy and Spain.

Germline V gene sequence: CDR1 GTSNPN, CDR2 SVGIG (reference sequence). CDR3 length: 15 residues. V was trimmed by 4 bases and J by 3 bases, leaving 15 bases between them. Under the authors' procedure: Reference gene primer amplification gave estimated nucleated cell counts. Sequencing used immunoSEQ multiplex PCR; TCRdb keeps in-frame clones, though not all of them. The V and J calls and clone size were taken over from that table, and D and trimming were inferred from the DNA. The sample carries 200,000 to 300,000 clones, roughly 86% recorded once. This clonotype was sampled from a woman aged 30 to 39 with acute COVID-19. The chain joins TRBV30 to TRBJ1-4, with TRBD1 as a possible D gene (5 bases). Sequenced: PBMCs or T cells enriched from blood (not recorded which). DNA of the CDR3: TGTGCCTGGACCGACAAGGGGTTGGCTAATGAAAAACTGTTTTTT. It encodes CAWTDKGLANEKLFF.